A selection of T cell receptor beta chains follows, all from one sample in a study of blood T cell repertoires in COVID-19. The table came from immunoSEQ multiplex PCR; TCRdb's copy has only in-frame clones and leaves some out. The sample has roughly 500,000 clones; 80% to 90% are singletons. The sample consisted of peripheral blood. The receptors derive from a human donor in a cohort sampled during active COVID-19. Both conserved end residues are part of each CDR3. Each record gives: J gene, V gene, CDR3 protein.

J: TRBJ1-4
V: TRBV12-5
CDR3: CASGLGDSTNEKLFF

J: TRBJ2-7
V: TRBV5-6
CDR3: CASSLVAGRWSYEQYF

J: TRBJ1-5
V: TRBV2
CDR3: CASSDLTEGQPQHF

J: TRBJ2-7
V: TRBV5-4
CDR3: CASSYRTGTLQGNEQYF

J: TRBJ2-7
V: TRBV29-1
CDR3: CSVVAHFSGAYEQYF

J: TRBJ2-7
V: TRBV23-1
CDR3: CASSPTQYEQYF

J: TRBJ2-1
V: TRBV19
CDR3: CASKVSGGSYNEQFF

J: TRBJ2-3
V: TRBV18
CDR3: CASSAPPDSFLSPQYF

J: TRBJ1-5
V: TRBV2
CDR3: CASSRDRVSNQPQHF

J: TRBJ2-1
V: TRBV5-1
CDR3: CASFPGQGTYNEQFF

J: TRBJ1-3
V: TRBV4-2
CDR3: CASSQIPDRGGNTIYF

J: TRBJ2-4
V: TRBV11-2
CDR3: CASRGVGIQYF

J: TRBJ1-4
V: TRBV3-1/TRBV3-2
CDR3: CASSLGQDEKLFF

J: TRBJ2-1
V: TRBV11-2
CDR3: CASSQSSSYNEQFF

J: TRBJ1-2
V: TRBV30
CDR3: CACAPGIRYGYTF

J: TRBJ1-5
V: TRBV3-1/TRBV3-2
CDR3: CASSQTDNQPQHF

J: TRBJ2-1
V: TRBV24-1
CDR3: CATSDRTAGSYNEQFF

J: TRBJ2-3
V: TRBV19
CDR3: CASSPLGGDTQYF

J: TRBJ2-7
V: TRBV4-1
CDR3: CASSLLAGARVDYEQYF

J: TRBJ2-1
V: TRBV5-1
CDR3: CASSHRTSGYSYNEQFF

J: TRBJ2-1
V: TRBV7-2
CDR3: CASSTRDYYNEQFF

J: TRBJ1-2
V: TRBV18
CDR3: CASSSGDRANGYTF

J: TRBJ2-5
V: TRBV6-5
CDR3: CASSRGGEWETQYF

J: TRBJ2-7
V: TRBV5-1
CDR3: CASSLVGTSGSPEQYF

J: TRBJ2-5
V: TRBV29-1
CDR3: CSVELGGHGKTQYF

J: TRBJ2-3
V: TRBV3-1/TRBV3-2
CDR3: CASSQQGSTDTQYF

J: TRBJ2-7
V: TRBV24-1
CDR3: CATSDSGTGQSYEQYF

J: TRBJ1-1
V: TRBV4-2
CDR3: CASSQDLLGLAEAFF

J: TRBJ1-1
V: TRBV5-1
CDR3: CASSLEGTGGNTEAFF

J: TRBJ2-7
V: TRBV18
CDR3: CASSPYVGQTYEQYF

J: TRBJ1-2
V: TRBV5-6
CDR3: CASSPDRVSGYTF

J: TRBJ1-2
V: TRBV5-1
CDR3: CASSYDSYGYTF

J: TRBJ2-1
V: TRBV28
CDR3: CASSLSGGYNEQFF

J: TRBJ2-1
V: TRBV19
CDR3: CAARGTGTNNEQFF

J: TRBJ1-1
V: TRBV4-3
CDR3: CASSTSTGVGTEAFF

J: TRBJ1-2
V: TRBV5-6
CDR3: CASSRVRQNYGYTF

J: TRBJ2-5
V: TRBV7-2
CDR3: CASSLFVAGVQETQYF